The T cell receptor (beta chain) described here comes from a study of blood T cell repertoires in COVID-19. This table comes from immunoSEQ multiplex PCR, and its TCRdb copy is limited to in-frame clones, with some not included. The data show approximately 120,000 clones, roughly 90% seen once. Germline assignment: CDR1 SGHTS and CDR2 YDEGEE. The CDR3 has 15 amino acids. The trim removed 8 bases at V and 4 bases at J, leaving 5 bases unmatched. Sequencing was done on a sample of peripheral blood. V and J are TRBV5-8 and TRBJ2-2, with 13 bases matching TRBD2. This receptor was taken from a man in his fifties with acute or convalescent COVID-19. The DNA for the CDR3 is TGTGCCAGGGGTAGACTAGCGGGAGGCACCGGGGAGCTGTTTTTT. Translating gives CARGRLAGGTGELFF.